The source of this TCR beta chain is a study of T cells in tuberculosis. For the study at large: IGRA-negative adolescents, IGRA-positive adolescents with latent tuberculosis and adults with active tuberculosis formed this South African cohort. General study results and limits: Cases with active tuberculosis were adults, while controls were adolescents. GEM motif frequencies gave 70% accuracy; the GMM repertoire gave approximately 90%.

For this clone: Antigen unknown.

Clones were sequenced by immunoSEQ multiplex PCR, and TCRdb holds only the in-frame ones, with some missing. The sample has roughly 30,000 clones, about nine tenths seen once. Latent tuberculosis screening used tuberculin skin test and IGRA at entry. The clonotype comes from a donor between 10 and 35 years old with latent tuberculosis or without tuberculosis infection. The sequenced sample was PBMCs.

The CDR3 region has the DNA TGTGCCAGCTCACCCCTCCCGGCTAGCGGGATAACCTACGAGCAGTACTTC. As protein: CASSPLPASGITYEQYF. The chain links TRBV18 to TRBJ2-7; 9 positions agree with TRBD2. The CDR3 runs 17 residues. V dropped 3 bases and J dropped 2; count of bases not matched to a gene: 11. CDR1 and CDR2 (germline): KGHSH, LQKENI.